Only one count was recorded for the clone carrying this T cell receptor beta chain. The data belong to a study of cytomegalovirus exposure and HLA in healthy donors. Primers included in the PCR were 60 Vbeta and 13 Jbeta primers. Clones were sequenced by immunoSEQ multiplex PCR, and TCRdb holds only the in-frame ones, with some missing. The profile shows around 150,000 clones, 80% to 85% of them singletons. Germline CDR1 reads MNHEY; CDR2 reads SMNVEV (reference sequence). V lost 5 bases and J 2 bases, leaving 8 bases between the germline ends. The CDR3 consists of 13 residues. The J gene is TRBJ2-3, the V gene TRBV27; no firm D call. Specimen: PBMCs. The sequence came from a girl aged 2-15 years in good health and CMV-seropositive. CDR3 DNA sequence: TGTGCCAGCAGTCCCCTCCTCACAGATACGCAGTATTTT. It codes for CASSPLLTDTQYF.